These T cell receptor beta chains were read from a single sample in a study of blood T cell repertoires in COVID-19. The assay was immunoSEQ multiplex PCR, and TCRdb's table has in-frame clones only and misses some. The sample carries 250,000 to 350,000 clones, 65% to 85% recorded once. Material: peripheral blood. These receptors were taken from a human donor with COVID-19, enrolled during active disease. The donor label of this sample is uncertain. CDR3s include the opening cysteine and the closing phenylalanine or tryptophan. D genes are given only for firm matches. Rows give clone size only sometimes, using once, few, many, or a class for an expanded clone.

V	D	J	length	size	CDR3	DNA
TRBV5-4	NA	TRBJ2-7	13	NA	CASSFGGPYEQYF	TGTGCCAGCAGCTTCGGGGGACCCTACGAGCAGTACTTC
TRBV2	NA	TRBJ1-4	13	NA	CASSGRVGEKLFF	TGTGCCAGCAGTGGCAGGGTGGGTGAAAAACTGTTTTTT
TRBV29-1	NA	TRBJ1-1	13	NA	CSVETGGNTEAFF	TGCAGCGTTGAGACAGGAGGAAACACTGAAGCTTTCTTT
TRBV7-2	NA	TRBJ1-4	17	NA	CASSLSGTRATNEKLFF	TGTGCCAGCAGCTTATCGGGGACACGAGCAACTAATGAAAAACTGTTTTTT
TRBV19	TRBD2	TRBJ2-3	14	NA	CASGTSGSTDTQYF	TGTGCCAGTGGGACTAGCGGGAGCACAGATACGCAGTATTTT
TRBV29-1	NA	TRBJ1-2	12	few	CSVPRRDAGYTF	TGCAGCGTTCCTAGGAGGGACGCTGGCTACACCTTC
TRBV2	TRBD2	TRBJ2-1	15	NA	CASSGASGTYNEQFF	TGTGCCAGCAGTGGGGCTAGCGGTACCTACAATGAGCAGTTCTTC
TRBV5-5	TRBD1	TRBJ2-7	15	NA	CASSLRGQGNYEQYF	TGTGCCAGCAGCTTGAGGGGACAGGGAAACTACGAGCAGTACTTC
TRBV3-1/TRBV3-2	TRBD2	TRBJ2-3	14	once	CASSPGTSGDTQYF	TGTGCCAGCAGCCCGGGGACTAGCGGAGATACGCAGTATTTT
TRBV4-3	TRBD2	TRBJ2-1	16	NA	CASSQALAGIYNEQFF	TGCGCCAGCAGCCAAGCACTAGCGGGTATCTACAATGAGCAGTTCTTC
TRBV15	TRBD1	TRBJ2-7	15	NA	CATSREGTGVNEQYF	TGTGCCACCAGCAGAGAAGGGACAGGTGTCAACGAGCAGTACTTC
TRBV4-2	NA	TRBJ2-7	17	NA	CASSQELGGSPPYEQYF	TGTGCCAGCAGCCAAGAATTAGGAGGGTCCCCCCCCTACGAGCAGTACTTC
TRBV9	NA	TRBJ1-3	15	NA	CASSVAPGSGNTIYF	TGTGCCAGCAGCGTGGCCCCGGGGTCTGGAAACACCATATATTTT
TRBV6-6	TRBD1	TRBJ1-1	14	NA	CASSSGQRNTEAFF	TGTGCCAGCAGTTCGGGACAGAGGAACACTGAAGCTTTCTTT
TRBV28	NA	TRBJ1-1	13	NA	CASGSVGSTEAFF	TGTGCCAGCGGCTCAGTGGGGAGCACTGAAGCTTTCTTT
TRBV19	NA	TRBJ1-2	15	NA	CASRSGNKLIGGYTF	TGTGCCAGTAGGTCTGGTAATAAGCTCATCGGTGGCTACACCTTC
TRBV27	NA	TRBJ2-7	14	NA	CASSSRGVIYEQYF	TGTGCCAGCAGTTCCAGGGGAGTTATTTACGAGCAGTACTTC
TRBV7-9	TRBD1	TRBJ1-4	14	NA	CASSLSTGGEKLFF	TGTGCCAGCAGCTTGTCCACAGGGGGTGAAAAACTGTTTTTT
TRBV7-3	NA	TRBJ2-5	15	NA	CASSPGGIGGETQYF	TGTGCCAGCAGCCCAGGGGGGATTGGGGGAGAGACCCAGTACTTC
TRBV2	NA	TRBJ1-2	15	NA	CASSGGPPPNYGYTF	TGTGCCAGCAGTGGGGGGCCGCCGCCCAACTATGGCTACACCTTC
TRBV29-1	NA	TRBJ2-6	14	NA	CSVEDGNRANVLTF	TGCAGCGTTGAAGATGGCAACCGGGCCAACGTCCTGACTTTC
TRBV5-6	TRBD1	TRBJ1-2	15	NA	CASSLGQAPYYGYTF	TGTGCCAGCAGCCTTGGACAGGCCCCTTACTATGGCTACACCTTC
TRBV3-1/TRBV3-2	TRBD2	TRBJ2-7	15	NA	CASKGGTSGSYEQYF	TGTGCCAGCAAGGGCGGGACTAGCGGATCCTACGAGCAGTACTTC
TRBV3-1/TRBV3-2	NA	TRBJ2-2	12	NA	CASSRERPELFF	TGTGCCAGCAGCCGTGAGCGGCCGGAGCTGTTTTTT
TRBV6-5	TRBD2	TRBJ2-5	15	NA	CASSSGRALRETQYF	TGTGCCAGCAGTAGCGGGAGGGCCCTCCGGGAGACCCAGTACTTC
TRBV6-4	TRBD2	TRBJ2-1	15	NA	CASSVELAVLTEQFF	TGTGCCAGCAGCGTCGAGCTAGCGGTTTTAACTGAGCAGTTCTTC
TRBV7-9	TRBD2	TRBJ2-7	17	NA	CASSPRRTSGRPHEQYF	TGTGCCAGCAGCCCCCGACGTACTAGCGGGAGGCCCCACGAGCAGTACTTC
TRBV6-5	TRBD2	TRBJ2-5	15	NA	CASSSLSSGQETQYF	TGTGCCAGCTCCAGCCTCTCTAGCGGCCAAGAGACCCAGTACTTC
TRBV11-2	TRBD2	TRBJ2-1	15	NA	CASSFLAGRSNEQFF	TGTGCCAGCAGCTTTCTAGCGGGGCGGAGCAATGAGCAGTTCTTC
TRBV7-2	NA	TRBJ2-7	15	NA	CASSLLGGSQGEQYF	TGTGCCAGCAGCCTCCTCGGCGGGAGTCAGGGGGAGCAGTACTTC
TRBV7-9	TRBD1	TRBJ1-2	15	few	CASSLSQTGGYGYTF	TGTGCCAGCAGCTTATCACAGACAGGGGGCTATGGCTACACCTTC
TRBV30	NA	TRBJ1-6	14	NA	CAWSGPRGGSPLHF	TGTGCCTGGAGTGGGCCCAGGGGCGGTTCACCCCTCCACTTT
TRBV19	TRBD1	TRBJ2-1	13	NA	CASSLGQNNEQFF	TGTGCCAGTAGTTTGGGACAGAACAATGAGCAGTTCTTC
TRBV5-1	NA	TRBJ1-4	16	NA	CASSLFPGQSNEKLFF	TGCGCCAGCAGCTTGTTTCCAGGACAGTCTAATGAAAAACTGTTTTTT
TRBV7-2	TRBD1	TRBJ1-6	14	NA	CASSLFRTGNPLHF	TGTGCCAGCAGCTTATTCCGGACAGGGAACCCCCTCCACTTT
TRBV11-1	TRBD2	TRBJ2-1	13	NA	CASGGTSQSEQFF	TGTGCCAGCGGCGGGACTAGTCAGAGTGAGCAGTTCTTC
TRBV12-3/TRBV12-4	TRBD1	TRBJ1-3	13	NA	CASSRDRGDTIYF	TGTGCCAGCAGTCGGGACAGGGGAGACACCATATATTTT
TRBV30	NA	TRBJ1-1	13	many	CAWSATSQAEAFF	TGTGCCTGGAGTGCAACGTCACAGGCTGAAGCTTTCTTT
TRBV5-8	TRBD1	TRBJ1-6	16	NA	CASSFRQGPGRSPLHF	TGTGCCAGCAGCTTCAGACAGGGCCCCGGACGTTCACCCCTCCACTTT
TRBV24-1	TRBD2	TRBJ2-5	15	NA	CATGDNSGGQETQYF	TGTGCCACCGGCGATAATAGCGGGGGCCAAGAGACCCAGTACTTC
TRBV18	NA	TRBJ1-1	16	NA	CASSPDSSLRNTEAFF	TGTGCCAGCTCACCGGACAGCAGCCTTAGGAACACTGAAGCTTTCTTT
TRBV12-3/TRBV12-4	NA	TRBJ1-2	13	NA	CASSPDTWGGYTF	TGTGCCAGCAGCCCGGACACTTGGGGCGGCTACACCTTC
TRBV11-3	NA	TRBJ1-1	13	NA	CASSLSMNTEAFF	TGTGCCAGCAGCCTAAGCATGAACACTGAAGCTTTCTTT
TRBV7-2	NA	TRBJ2-7	15	NA	CASSLSRQLSYEQYF	TGTGCCAGCAGCTTGTCGAGACAGCTCTCCTACGAGCAGTACTTC
TRBV25-1	TRBD2	TRBJ2-2	18	many	CASSVTGTSGRTSGELFF	TGTGCCAGCAGTGTAACCGGGACTAGCGGGAGGACCTCCGGGGAGCTGTTTTTT
TRBV28	TRBD2	TRBJ2-5	14	NA	CASSFTSGMETQYF	TGTGCCAGCAGTTTTACTAGCGGGATGGAGACCCAGTACTTC
TRBV6-5	TRBD2	TRBJ2-3	16	NA	CASSLGTSGFTDTQYF	TGTGCCAGCAGTTTAGGGACTAGCGGGTTCACAGATACGCAGTATTTT
TRBV5-1	TRBD1	TRBJ1-3	17	NA	CASSSTGTGRAGNTIYF	TGCGCCAGCAGCTCTACCGGGACAGGGAGGGCTGGAAACACCATATATTTT
TRBV5-5	NA	TRBJ2-5	14	NA	CASSLNSGQETQYF	TGTGCCAGCAGCTTGAATAGCGGCCAAGAGACCCAGTACTTC
TRBV11-2	NA	TRBJ2-7	15	NA	CASTPRTGNSYEQYF	TGTGCCAGCACCCCCCGGACTGGCAATTCCTACGAGCAGTACTTC
TRBV5-1	TRBD1	TRBJ1-2	18	NA	CASSLGQGASPANYGYTF	TGCGCCAGCAGCTTGGGACAGGGGGCTAGTCCTGCTAACTATGGCTACACCTTC
TRBV9	NA	TRBJ1-5	14	NA	CASSRGGSNQPQHF	TGTGCCAGCAGCCGGGGTGGTAGCAATCAGCCCCAGCATTTT
TRBV6-1	NA	TRBJ1-2	14	NA	CASSESAGVSGYTF	TGTGCCAGCAGTGAATCAGCAGGGGTTTCTGGCTACACCTTC
TRBV29-1	NA	TRBJ1-5	13	NA	CSVGHGREQPQHF	TGCAGCGTTGGCCACGGCAGGGAACAGCCCCAGCATTTT
TRBV7-9	NA	TRBJ1-4	11	NA	CASSPGEKLFF	TGTGCCAGCAGCCCGGGGGAAAAACTGTTTTTT